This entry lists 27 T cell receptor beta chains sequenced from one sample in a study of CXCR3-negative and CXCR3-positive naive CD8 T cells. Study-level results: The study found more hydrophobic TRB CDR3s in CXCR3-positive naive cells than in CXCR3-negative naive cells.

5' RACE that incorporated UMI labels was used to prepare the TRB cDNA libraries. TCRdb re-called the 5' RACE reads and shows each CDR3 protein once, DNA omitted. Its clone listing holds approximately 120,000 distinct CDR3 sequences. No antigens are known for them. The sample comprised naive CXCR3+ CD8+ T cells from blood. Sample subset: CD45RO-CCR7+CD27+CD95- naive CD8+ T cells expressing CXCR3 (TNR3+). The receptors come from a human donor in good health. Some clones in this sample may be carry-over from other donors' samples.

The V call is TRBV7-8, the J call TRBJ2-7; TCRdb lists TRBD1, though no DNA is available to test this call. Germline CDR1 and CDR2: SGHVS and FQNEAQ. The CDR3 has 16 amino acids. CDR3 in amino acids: CASSLDLWGQASEQYF.

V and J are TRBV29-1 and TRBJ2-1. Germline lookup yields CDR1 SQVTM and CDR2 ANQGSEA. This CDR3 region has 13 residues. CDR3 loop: CSVGASAYNEQFF.

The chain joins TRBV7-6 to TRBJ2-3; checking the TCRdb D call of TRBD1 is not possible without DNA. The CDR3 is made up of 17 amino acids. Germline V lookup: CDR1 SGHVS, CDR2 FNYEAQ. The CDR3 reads CASSSPLYGGITDTQYF.

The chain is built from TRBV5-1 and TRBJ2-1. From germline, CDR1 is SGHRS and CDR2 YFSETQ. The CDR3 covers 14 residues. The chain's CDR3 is CASRPVQDFNEQFF.

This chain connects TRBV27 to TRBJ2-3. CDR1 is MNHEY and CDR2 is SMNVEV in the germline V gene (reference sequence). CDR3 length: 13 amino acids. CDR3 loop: CASTKSGTDTQYF.

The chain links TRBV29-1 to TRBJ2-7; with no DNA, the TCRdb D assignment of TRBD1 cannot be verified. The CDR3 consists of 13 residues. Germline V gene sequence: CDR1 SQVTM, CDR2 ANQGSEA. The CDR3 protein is CSVGERGLSEQYF.

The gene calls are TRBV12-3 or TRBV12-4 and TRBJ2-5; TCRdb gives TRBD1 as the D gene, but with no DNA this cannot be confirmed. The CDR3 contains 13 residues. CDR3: CASRGGQGETQYF.

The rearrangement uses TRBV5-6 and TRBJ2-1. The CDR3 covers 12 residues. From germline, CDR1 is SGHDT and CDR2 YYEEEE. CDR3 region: CASSLAADEQFF.

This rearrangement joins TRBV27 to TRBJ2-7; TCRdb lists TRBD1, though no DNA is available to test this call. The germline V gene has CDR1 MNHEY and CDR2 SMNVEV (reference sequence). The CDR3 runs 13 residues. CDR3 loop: CASRDQGAYEQYF.

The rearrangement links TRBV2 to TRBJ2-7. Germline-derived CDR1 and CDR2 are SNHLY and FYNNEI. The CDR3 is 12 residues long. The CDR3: CASRDSSYEQYF.

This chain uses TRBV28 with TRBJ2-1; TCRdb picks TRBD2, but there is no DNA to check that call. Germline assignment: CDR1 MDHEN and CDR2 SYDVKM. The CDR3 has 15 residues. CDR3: CASSPSGSGYNEQFF.

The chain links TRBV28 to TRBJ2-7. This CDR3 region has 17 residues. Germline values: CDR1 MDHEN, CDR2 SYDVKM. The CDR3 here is CASSLYKVFAANYEQYF.

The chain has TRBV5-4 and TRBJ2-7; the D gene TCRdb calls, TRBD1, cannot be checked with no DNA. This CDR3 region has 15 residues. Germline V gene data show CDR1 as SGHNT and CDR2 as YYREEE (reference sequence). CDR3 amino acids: CASSFRGGSPSEQYF.

CDR3: CASSLWGDGMNTEAFF. The V call is TRBV18, the J call TRBJ1-1; absent DNA, TCRdb's TRBD1 call cannot be checked. The germline CDR1 and CDR2 sequences are KGHSH and LQKENI. There are 16 residues in the CDR3.

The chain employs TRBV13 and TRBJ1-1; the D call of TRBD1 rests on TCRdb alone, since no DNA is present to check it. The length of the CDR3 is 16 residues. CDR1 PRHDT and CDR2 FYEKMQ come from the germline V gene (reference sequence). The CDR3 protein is CASSLSGQGLYTEAFF.

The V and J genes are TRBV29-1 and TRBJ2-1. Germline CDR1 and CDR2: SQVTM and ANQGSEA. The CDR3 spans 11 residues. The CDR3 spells CSTDPYNEQFF.

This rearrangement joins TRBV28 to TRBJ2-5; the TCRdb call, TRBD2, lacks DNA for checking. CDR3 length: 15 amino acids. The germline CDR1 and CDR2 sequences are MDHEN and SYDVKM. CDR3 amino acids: CASSWASGGQETQYF.

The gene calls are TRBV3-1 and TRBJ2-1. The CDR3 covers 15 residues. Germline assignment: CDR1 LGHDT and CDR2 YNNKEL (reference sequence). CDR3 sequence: CASSQSWGFLNEQLF.

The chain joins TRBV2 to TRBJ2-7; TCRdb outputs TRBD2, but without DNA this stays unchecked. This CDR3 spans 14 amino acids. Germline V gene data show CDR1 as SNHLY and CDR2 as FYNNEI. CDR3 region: CASGRLAGVSEQYF.

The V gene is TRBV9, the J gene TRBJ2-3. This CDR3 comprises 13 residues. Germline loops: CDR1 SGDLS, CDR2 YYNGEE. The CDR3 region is CASSAQNTDTQYF.

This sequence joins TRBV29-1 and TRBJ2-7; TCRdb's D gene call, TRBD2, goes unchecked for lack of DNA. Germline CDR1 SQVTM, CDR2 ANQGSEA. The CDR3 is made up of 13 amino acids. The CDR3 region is CSAVEGLSYEQYF.

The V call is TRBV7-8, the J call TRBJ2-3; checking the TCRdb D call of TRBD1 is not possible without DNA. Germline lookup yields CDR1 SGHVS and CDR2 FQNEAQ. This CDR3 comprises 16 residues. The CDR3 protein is CASSPTPGSGTDTQYF.

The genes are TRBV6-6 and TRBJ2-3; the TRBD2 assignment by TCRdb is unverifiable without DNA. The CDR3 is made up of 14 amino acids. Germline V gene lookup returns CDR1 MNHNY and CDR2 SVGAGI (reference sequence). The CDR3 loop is CASNLVPATDTQYF.

CDR3 protein: CASSLGLAGATDTQYF. The chain couples TRBV13 to TRBJ2-3. Looked up from germline, CDR1 is PRHDT and CDR2 is FYEKMQ (reference sequence). This CDR3 is built from 16 residues.

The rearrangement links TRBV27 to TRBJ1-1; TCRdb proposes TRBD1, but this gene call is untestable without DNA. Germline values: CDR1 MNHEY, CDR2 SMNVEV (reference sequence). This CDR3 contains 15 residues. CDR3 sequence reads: CASTTGTPWGTEAFF.

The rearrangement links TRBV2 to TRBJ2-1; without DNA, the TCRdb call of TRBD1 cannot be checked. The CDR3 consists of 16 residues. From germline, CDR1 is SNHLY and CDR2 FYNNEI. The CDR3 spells CASNGGGRASYNEQFF.

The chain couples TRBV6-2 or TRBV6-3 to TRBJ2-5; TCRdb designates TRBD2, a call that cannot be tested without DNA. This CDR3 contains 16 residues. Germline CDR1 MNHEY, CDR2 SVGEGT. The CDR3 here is CASSPTSGRYQETQYF.